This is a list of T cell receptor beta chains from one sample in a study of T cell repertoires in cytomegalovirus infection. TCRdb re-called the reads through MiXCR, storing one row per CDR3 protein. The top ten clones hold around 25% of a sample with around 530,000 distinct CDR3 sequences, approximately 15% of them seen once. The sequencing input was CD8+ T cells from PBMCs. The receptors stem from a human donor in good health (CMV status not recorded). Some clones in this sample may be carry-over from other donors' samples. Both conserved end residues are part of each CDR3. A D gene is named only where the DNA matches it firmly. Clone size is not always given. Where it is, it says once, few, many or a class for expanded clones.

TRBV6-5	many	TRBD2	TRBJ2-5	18	TGTGCCAGCAGTTACAGTCATCTTAGCGGGGGGGTCCTGGAGACCCAGTACTTC	CASSYSHLSGGVLETQYF
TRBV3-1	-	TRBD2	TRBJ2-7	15	TGTGCCAGCAGCCTCGGACTAGCGCCAGCCTACGAGCAGTACTTC	CASSLGLAPAYEQYF
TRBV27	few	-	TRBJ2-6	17	TGTGCCAGCAGTTTGGACGGCCTACCCTCTGGGGCCAACGTCCTGACTTTC	CASSLDGLPSGANVLTF
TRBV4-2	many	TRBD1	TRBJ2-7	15	TGTGCCAGCAGCGACGGACAGGGGCGAACCTACGAGCAGTACTTC	CASSDGQGRTYEQYF
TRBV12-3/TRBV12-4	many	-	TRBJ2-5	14	TGTGCCAGCAGTTTAGGGACTCCTGAAGAGACCCAGTACTTC	CASSLGTPEETQYF
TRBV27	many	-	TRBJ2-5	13	TGTGCCAGCAGTTTATGGGGGGAAGAGACCCAGTACTTC	CASSLWGEETQYF
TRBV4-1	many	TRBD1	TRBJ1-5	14	TGCGCCAGCAGCCAACCGGGACAGGGGCAGCCCCAGCATTTT	CASSQPGQGQPQHF
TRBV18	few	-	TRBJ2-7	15	TGTGCCAGCTCACCGCCGCCGGGGAGCTCCTACGAGCAGTACTTC	CASSPPPGSSYEQYF
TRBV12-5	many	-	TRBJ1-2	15	TGTGCTAGTGGTTTGCATTCGACCCTAGACTATGGCTACACCTTC	CASGLHSTLDYGYTF
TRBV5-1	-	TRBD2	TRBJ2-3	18	TGCGCCAGCAGCTTGACCAAACTAGCGGGGTTAGTCACAGATACGCAGTATTTT	CASSLTKLAGLVTDTQYF
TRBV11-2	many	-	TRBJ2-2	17	TGTGCCAGCAGCTTAGTTAACGACTACCTCAACACCGGGGAGCTGTTTTTT	CASSLVNDYLNTGELFF
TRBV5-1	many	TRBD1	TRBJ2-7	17	TGCGCCAGCAGCTTGGACCCGGACAGGGAGAGCTCCTACGAGCAGTACTTC	CASSLDPDRESSYEQYF
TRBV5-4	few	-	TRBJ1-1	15	TGTGCCAGCAGCTTGGACCTACGGATGAACACTGAAGCTTTCTTT	CASSLDLRMNTEAFF
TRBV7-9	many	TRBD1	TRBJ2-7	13	TGTGCCAGCAGCGGGGACAGGCCCTACGAGCAGTACTTC	CASSGDRPYEQYF
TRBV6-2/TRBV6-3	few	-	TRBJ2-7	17	TGTGCCAGCAGTTCTCCGCGGGACCTTCTTCGACCCTACGAGCAGTACTTC	CASSSPRDLLRPYEQYF
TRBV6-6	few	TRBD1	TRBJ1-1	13	TGTGCCATCCTAGACAGGGGGAACACTGAAGCTTTCTTT	CAILDRGNTEAFF
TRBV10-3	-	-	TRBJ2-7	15	TGTGCCATCAGTTACACGGGAGATGCCAACTACGAGCAGTACTTC	CAISYTGDANYEQYF
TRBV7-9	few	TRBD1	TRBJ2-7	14	TGTGCCAGCAGCTCGGGACAGATCTCCTACGAGCAGTACTTC	CASSSGQISYEQYF
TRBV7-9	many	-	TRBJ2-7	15	TGTGCCAGCAGCCCCGGGGGCGGGACCTCCTACGAGCAGTACTTC	CASSPGGGTSYEQYF
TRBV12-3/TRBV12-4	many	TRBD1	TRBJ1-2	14	TGTGCCAGCAGTTCCGCGGACAGGGAGGCTGGCTACACCTTC	CASSSADREAGYTF